These 12 T cell receptor beta chains came from one sample sequenced in a study of blood T cell repertoires in COVID-19. Assay used: immunoSEQ multiplex PCR; TCRdb lists only in-frame clones, some missing. The table shows roughly 100,000 clones, with about 90% occurring only once. The sample was peripheral blood. These receptors were obtained from a human donor in a cohort sampled during active COVID-19.

The gene calls are TRBV9 and TRBJ1-1, with D possibly TRBD1 on 5 matching bases. The V end lost 4 bases, the J end lost 5 bases, and 12 bases lay between the germline ends. Germline CDR1 SGDLS, CDR2 YYNGEE. The CDR3 consists of 13 residues. The CDR3 loop is CASSFGGETEAFF. In DNA, the CDR3 is TGTGCCAGCAGCTTTGGGGGGGAGACTGAAGCTTTCTTT.

The rearrangement links TRBV4-3 to TRBJ1-2, with D maybe TRBD1 (6 bases). Germline V lookup: CDR1 LGHNA, CDR2 YSLEER. V was pared by 3 bases and J by 12 bases, with 17 bases between. The CDR3 extends over 13 amino acids. The CDR3 is CASSHFAQGGNTF. In DNA, the CDR3 is TGCGCCAGCAGCCACTTCGCACAAGGGGGAAACACCTTC.

This chain uses TRBV19 with TRBJ2-5; D perhaps matches TRBD2 (5 bases). Germline assignment: CDR1 LNHDA and CDR2 SQIVND (reference sequence). The CDR3 length is 12 residues. V gave up 6 bases and J gave up 5 bases, with 10 bases separating them. The DNA of the CDR3 is TGTGCCAGTAGACGGACGGGGGAGACCCAGTACTTC. Residues: CASRRTGETQYF.

The gene calls are TRBV4-3 and TRBJ2-1; D might be TRBD1 (5 bases). V was clipped by 2 bases and J by 0 bases, with 11 bases between them. Germline assignment: CDR1 LGHNA and CDR2 YSLEER. This CDR3 comprises 16 residues. In DNA, the CDR3 is TGCGCCAGCAGCCAACAGACAGTGCTCTCCTACAATGAGCAGTTCTTC. Translation: CASSQQTVLSYNEQFF.

The chain couples TRBV19 to TRBJ2-5, with 7 bases fitting TRBD2. This CDR3 contains 16 residues. The V gene's germline CDR1 is LNHDA and CDR2 SQIVND (reference sequence). V trimming: 3 bases; J trimming: 4 bases; junction bases outside the gene matches: 11. CDR3 DNA sequence: TGTGCCAGTAGTATCGGGGGGATCGGTGGCATAGAGACCCAGTACTTC. It yields the protein CASSIGGIGGIETQYF. Based on the CDR3 plus reference TRBV19 and TRBJ2-5, the full variable domain is DGGITQSPKYLFRKEGQNVTLSCEQNLNHDAMYWYRQDPGQGLRLIYYSQIVNDFQKGDIAEGYSVSREKKESFPLTVTSAQKNPTAFYLCASSIGGIGGIETQYFGPGTRLLVL.

This clone was seen a single time. The V call is TRBV7-2, the J call TRBJ1-6, with D possibly TRBD1 on 6 matching bases. CDR3 size: 14 residues. Germline loops: CDR1 SGHTA, CDR2 FQGNSA. V was cut by 4 bases and J by 7 bases, with 11 bases left in between. CDR3 region: CASSWDTFNSPLHF. The CDR3 DNA reads TGTGCCAGCAGCTGGGACACCTTCAATTCACCCCTCCACTTT. The complete variable domain, with remaining parts taken from reference TRBV7-2 and TRBJ1-6, reads GAGVSQSPSNKVTEKGKDVELRCDPISGHTALYWYRQSLGQGLEFLIYFQGNSAPDKSGLPSDRFSAERTGGSVSTLTIQRTQQEDSAVYLCASSWDTFNSPLHFGNGTRLTVT.

The chain links TRBV12-3 or TRBV12-4 to TRBJ1-2; 8 bases match TRBD1. CDR3 length equals 13 residues. V lost 3 bases, J lost 3 bases, and 0 bases stayed unmatched. The DNA for the CDR3 is TGTGCCAGCAGTTTGGACAGGGACTATGGCTACACCTTC. As protein: CASSLDRDYGYTF.

The chain combines TRBV6-1 with TRBJ2-2; 8 bases match TRBD2. Trimming at V came to 4 bases and at J to 1 base, leaving 5 bases not matched to a gene. Germline V lookup: CDR1 MNHNS, CDR2 SASEGT. The CDR3 runs to 16 residues. The CDR3 coding sequence is TGTGCCAGCAGTGTGAATAGCGGGAAGAACACCGGGGAGCTGTTTTTT. It is translated as CASSVNSGKNTGELFF.

This chain joins TRBV5-1 and TRBJ2-4, with D possibly being TRBD1 (6 bases). V was trimmed by 2 bases and J by 1 base, leaving 13 bases between them. Germline CDR1 reads SGHRS; CDR2 reads YFSETQ. The CDR3 is made up of 16 amino acids. CDR3 protein: CASSFGQLGAKNIQYF. The CDR3 coding sequence is TGCGCCAGCAGCTTCGGACAGTTGGGGGCCAAAAACATTCAGTACTTC. Filled out from reference TRBV5-1 and TRBJ2-4, the complete variable domain reads KAGVTQTPRYLIKTRGQQVTLSCSPISGHRSVSWYQQTPGQGLQFLFEYFSETQRNKGNFPGRFSGRQFSNSRSEMNVSTLELGDSALYLCASSFGQLGAKNIQYFGAGTRLSVL.

The J gene is TRBJ2-1, the V gene TRBV5-8, with TRBD2 matching 9 bases. With 4 bases clipped from V and 1 base from J, the junction kept 3 bases outside the gene matches. This CDR3 has 15 residues. Germline assignment: CDR1 SGHTS and CDR2 YDEGEE. The CDR3 loop reads CASSLTSGSYNEQFF. The CDR3, as DNA: TGTGCCAGCAGCCTGACTAGCGGATCCTACAATGAGCAGTTCTTC.

V usage is TRBV7-6 and J usage is TRBJ2-1; 7 bases are shared with TRBD1. Germline V CDR1 and CDR2: SGHVS, FNYEAQ. V trimming: 5 bases; J trimming: 5 bases; junction bases outside the gene matches: 12. This CDR3 region has 16 residues. The CDR3 sequence: CASSPAPTGPNNEQFF. The CDR3 DNA reads as TGTGCCAGCAGCCCAGCCCCGACAGGGCCTAACAATGAGCAGTTCTTC.

This clone was recorded a few times. The rearrangement links TRBV7-7 to TRBJ2-5, with TRBD1 identical over 7 bases. J lost 0 bases, V lost 5 bases, and 12 bases had no gene match. Germline V lookup: CDR1 SSHAT, CDR2 FNYEAQ (reference sequence). The CDR3 has 17 amino acids. CDR3 region: CASSLRMGQRYQETQYF. DNA for the CDR3: TGTGCCAGCAGCCTCCGAATGGGACAGAGGTACCAAGAGACCCAGTACTTC.